The T cell receptor (beta chain) described here comes from a study of control samples from healthy donors and cancer patients. Data came from immunoSEQ multiplex PCR; TCRdb stores just in-frame clones and leaves some out. Of roughly 200,000 clones in the sample, 90% to 95% were seen once. Germline CDR1 is SGHRS and CDR2 is YFSETQ. This CDR3 has 14 amino acids. V lost 1 base and J lost 2, with 9 bases in between. The sequenced sample was blood. The source is a man between 18 and 35 years old in good health. The chain is built from TRBV5-1 and TRBJ1-2; the D is unclear. Here the CDR3 reads CASSLSPGNYGYTF. The CDR3 DNA follows: TGCGCCAGCAGCTTGTCGCCGGGGAACTATGGCTACACCTTC.